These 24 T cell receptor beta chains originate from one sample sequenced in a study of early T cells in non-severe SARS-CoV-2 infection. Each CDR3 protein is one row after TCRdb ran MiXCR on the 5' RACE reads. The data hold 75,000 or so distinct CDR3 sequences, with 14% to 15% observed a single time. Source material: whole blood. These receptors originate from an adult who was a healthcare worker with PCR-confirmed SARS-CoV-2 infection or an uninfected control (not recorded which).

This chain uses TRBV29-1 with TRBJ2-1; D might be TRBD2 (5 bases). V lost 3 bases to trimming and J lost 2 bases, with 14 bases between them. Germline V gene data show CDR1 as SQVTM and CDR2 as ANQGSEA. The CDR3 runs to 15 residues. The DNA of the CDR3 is TGCAGCGTTGATCTGGAGGCAGCTACCTACAATGAGCAGTTCTTC. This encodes CSVDLEAATYNEQFF.

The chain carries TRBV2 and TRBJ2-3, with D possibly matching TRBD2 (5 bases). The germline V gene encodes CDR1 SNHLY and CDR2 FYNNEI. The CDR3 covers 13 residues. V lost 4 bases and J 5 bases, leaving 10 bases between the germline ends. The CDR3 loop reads CASSGLAGDTQYF. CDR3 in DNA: TGTGCCAGCAGTGGGCTAGCAGGAGATACGCAGTATTTT.

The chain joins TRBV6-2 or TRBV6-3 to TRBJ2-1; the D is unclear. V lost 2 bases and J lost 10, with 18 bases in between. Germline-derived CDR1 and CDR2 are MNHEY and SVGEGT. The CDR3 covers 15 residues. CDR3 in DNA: TGTGCCAGCAGTTACCCCCTCCTCCGAGGAAGCGAGCAGTTCTTC. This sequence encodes CASSYPLLRGSEQFF.

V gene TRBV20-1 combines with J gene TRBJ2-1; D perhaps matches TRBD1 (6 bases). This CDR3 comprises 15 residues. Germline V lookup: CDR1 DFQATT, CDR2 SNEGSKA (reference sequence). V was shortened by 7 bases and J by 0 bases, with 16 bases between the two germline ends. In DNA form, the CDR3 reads TGCAGTGTCAAAATAGGGGGTAGCTCCTACAATGAGCAGTTCTTC. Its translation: CSVKIGGSSYNEQFF.

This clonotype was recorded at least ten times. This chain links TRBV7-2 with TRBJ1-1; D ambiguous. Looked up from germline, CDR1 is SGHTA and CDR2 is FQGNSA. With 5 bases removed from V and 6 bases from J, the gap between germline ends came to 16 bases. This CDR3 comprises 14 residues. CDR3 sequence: CASSPRLANAEAFF. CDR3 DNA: TGTGCCAGCAGCCCAAGACTGGCTAACGCTGAAGCTTTCTTT.

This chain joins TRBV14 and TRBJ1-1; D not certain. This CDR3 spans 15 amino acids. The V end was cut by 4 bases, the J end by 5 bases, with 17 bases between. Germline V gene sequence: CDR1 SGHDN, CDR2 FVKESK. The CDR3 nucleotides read TGTGCCAGCAGCCCCACGTGGTTAGACTGGACTGAAGCTTTCTTT. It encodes CASSPTWLDWTEAFF.

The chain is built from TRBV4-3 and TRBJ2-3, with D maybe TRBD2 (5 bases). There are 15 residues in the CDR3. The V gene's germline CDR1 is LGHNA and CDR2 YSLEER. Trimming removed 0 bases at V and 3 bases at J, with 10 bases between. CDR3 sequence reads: CASSQDQRGTDTQYF. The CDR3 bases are TGCGCCAGCAGCCAAGATCAGCGAGGGACAGATACGCAGTATTTT.

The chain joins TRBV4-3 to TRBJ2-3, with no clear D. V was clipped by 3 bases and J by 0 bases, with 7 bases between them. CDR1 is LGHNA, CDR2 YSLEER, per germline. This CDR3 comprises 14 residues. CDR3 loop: CASSQAGSTDTQYF. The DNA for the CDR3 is TGCGCCAGCAGCCAGGCCGGAAGCACAGATACGCAGTATTTT.

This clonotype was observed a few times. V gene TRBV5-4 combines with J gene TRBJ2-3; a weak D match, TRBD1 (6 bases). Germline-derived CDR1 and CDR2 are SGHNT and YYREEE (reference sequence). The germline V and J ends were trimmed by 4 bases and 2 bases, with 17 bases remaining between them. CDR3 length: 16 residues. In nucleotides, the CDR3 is TGTGCCAGCAGCCTGGGGTCGGACAGCTACACAGATACGCAGTATTTT. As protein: CASSLGSDSYTDTQYF.

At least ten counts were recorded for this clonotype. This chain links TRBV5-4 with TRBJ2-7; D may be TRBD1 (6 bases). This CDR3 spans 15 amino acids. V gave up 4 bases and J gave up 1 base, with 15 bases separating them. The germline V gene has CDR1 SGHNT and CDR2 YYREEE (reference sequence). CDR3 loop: CASSPTGTRSYEQYF. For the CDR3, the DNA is TGTGCCAGCAGCCCGACCGGGACAAGGTCCTACGAGCAGTACTTC.

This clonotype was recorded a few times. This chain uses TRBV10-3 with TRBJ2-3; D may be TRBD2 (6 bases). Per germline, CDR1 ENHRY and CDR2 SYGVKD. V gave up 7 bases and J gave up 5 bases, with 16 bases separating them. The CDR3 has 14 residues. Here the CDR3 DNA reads TGTGCCATCACGCCCGGGAGAGGAATAGATACGCAGTATTTT. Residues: CAITPGRGIDTQYF.

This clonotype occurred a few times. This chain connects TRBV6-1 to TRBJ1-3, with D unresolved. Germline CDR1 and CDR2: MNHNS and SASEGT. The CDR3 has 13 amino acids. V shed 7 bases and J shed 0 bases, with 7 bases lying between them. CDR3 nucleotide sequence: TGTGCCAGCATCTGGGACTCTGGAAACACCATATATTTT. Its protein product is CASIWDSGNTIYF.

The CDR3, as DNA: TGTGCCAGCAGCCCCCGGACAGTACTCGCGAACACCGGGGAGCTGTTTTTT. This translates into CASSPRTVLANTGELFF. The V gene is TRBV3-1, the J gene TRBJ2-2; D might be TRBD1 (6 bases). The V gene lost 4 bases and the J gene lost 0 bases, with 15 bases spanning the gap. The CDR3 runs 17 residues. Germline CDR1 is LGHDT and CDR2 is YNNKEL (reference sequence).

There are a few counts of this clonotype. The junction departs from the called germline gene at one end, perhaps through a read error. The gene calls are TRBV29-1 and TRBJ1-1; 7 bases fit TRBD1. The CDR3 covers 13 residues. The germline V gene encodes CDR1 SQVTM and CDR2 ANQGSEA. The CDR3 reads CSFDRVGNTEAFF. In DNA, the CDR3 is TGCAGCTTTGACAGGGTGGGGAACACTGAAGCTTTCTTT. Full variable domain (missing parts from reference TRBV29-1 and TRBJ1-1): SAVISQKPSRDICQRGTSLTIQCQVDSQVTMMFWYRQQPGQSLTLIATANQGSEATYESGFVIDKFPISRPNLTFSTLTVSNMSPEDSSIYLCSFDRVGNTEAFFGQGTRLTVV.

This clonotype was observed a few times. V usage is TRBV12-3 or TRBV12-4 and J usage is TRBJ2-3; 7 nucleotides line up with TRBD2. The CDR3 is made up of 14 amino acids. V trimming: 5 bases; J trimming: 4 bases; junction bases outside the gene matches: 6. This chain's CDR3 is CASSPGGGSDTQYF. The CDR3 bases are TGTGCCAGCAGTCCTGGCGGGGGATCAGATACGCAGTATTTT.

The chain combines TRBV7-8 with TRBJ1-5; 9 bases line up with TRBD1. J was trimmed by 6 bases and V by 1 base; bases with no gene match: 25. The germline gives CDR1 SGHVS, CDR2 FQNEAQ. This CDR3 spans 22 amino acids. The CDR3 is CASSLGIPTGRTGVSLGQPQHF. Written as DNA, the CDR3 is TGTGCCAGCAGCTTAGGAATTCCTACAGGGCGGACAGGGGTTAGCTTGGGTCAGCCCCAGCATTTT.

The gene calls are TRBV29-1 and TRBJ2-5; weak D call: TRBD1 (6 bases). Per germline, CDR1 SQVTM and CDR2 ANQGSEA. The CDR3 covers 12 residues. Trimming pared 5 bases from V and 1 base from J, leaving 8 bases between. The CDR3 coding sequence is TGCAGCGTTCAGGGGATCCAAGAGACCCAGTACTTC. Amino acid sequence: CSVQGIQETQYF.

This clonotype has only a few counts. CDR3 DNA sequence: TGTGCCAGCAGTTACGCTGGGGGGCGCCGGTCGGATGGCTACACCTTC. Translating gives CASSYAGGRRSDGYTF. The rearrangement uses TRBV6-6 and TRBJ1-2; D possibly corresponds to TRBD1 (6 bases). The germline V and J ends were trimmed by 2 bases and 6 bases, with 19 bases remaining between them. In germline, CDR1 is MNHNY, CDR2 SVGAGI (reference sequence). There are 16 residues in the CDR3.

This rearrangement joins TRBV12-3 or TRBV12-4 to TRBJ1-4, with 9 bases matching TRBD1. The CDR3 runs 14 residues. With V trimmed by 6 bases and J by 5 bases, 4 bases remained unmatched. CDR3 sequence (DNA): TGTGCCAGCAGGCGGACAGGGGAAAATGAAAAACTGTTTTTT. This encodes CASRRTGENEKLFF.

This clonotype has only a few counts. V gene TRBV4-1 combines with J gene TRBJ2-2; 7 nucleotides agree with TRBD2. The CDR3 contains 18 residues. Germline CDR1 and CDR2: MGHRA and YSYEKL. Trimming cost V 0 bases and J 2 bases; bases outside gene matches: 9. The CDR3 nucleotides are TGCGCCAGCAGCCAAGAGTCTCCTAGCGGAGCCAACACCGGGGAGCTGTTTTTT. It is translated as CASSQESPSGANTGELFF.

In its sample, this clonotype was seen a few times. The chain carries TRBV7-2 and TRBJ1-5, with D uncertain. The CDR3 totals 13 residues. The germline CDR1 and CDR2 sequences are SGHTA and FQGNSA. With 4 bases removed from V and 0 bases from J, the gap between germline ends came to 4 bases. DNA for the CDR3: TGTGCCAGCAGCTATGTTAGCAATCAGCCCCAGCATTTT. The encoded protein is CASSYVSNQPQHF.

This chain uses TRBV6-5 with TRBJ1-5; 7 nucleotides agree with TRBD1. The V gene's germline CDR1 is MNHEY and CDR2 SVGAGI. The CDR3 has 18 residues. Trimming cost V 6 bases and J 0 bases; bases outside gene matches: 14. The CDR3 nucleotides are TGTGCCAGCAGGGAACAGGGGCCCGGGTACTATAGCAATCAGCCCCAGCATTTT. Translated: CASREQGPGYYSNQPQHF.

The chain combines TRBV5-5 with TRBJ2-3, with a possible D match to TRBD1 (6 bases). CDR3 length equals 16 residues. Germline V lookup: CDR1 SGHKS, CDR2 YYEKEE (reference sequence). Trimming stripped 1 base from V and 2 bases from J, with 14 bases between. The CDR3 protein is CASSLSHRAATDTQYF. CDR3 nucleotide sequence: TGTGCCAGCAGCTTGTCGCACAGGGCAGCCACAGATACGCAGTATTTT.

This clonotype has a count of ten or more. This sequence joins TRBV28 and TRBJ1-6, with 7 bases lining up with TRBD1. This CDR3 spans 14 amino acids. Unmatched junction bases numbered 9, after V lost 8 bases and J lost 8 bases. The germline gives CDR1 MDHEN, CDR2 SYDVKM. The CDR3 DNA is TGTGCCAGCCGGCCCCAGGGGGAAGATTCACCCCTCCACTTT. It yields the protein CASRPQGEDSPLHF.